This T cell receptor beta chain comes out of a study of beta chain features in type 1 diabetes. Study-level results: Lower insertion and higher deletion counts appeared at VDJ junctions in type 1 diabetes patients. Researchers report that Type 1 diabetes patients had moderately but significantly shorter TCRB CDR3s across all four CD4+ subsets.

Notes on this clone: Its target is unknown. Within the sample, other DNA sequences also encode this same CDR3.

Populations isolated by sorting all had purity greater than 95%. The CDR3 totals 16 residues. V dropped 3 bases and J dropped 1; count of bases not matched to a gene: 5. In germline, CDR1 is SGHRS, CDR2 YFSETQ. Expressed TCRB transcripts were sequenced because the entire RNA isolate underwent reverse transcription. Assay used: immunoSEQ multiplex PCR; TCRdb lists only in-frame clones, some missing. Among around 260,000 clones listed, approximately 25% were seen once. The sequence came from a woman aged 25 to 39 with type 1 diabetes. Sample: naive CD4+ T cells from blood. The genes are TRBV5-1 and TRBJ2-1, with 9 nucleotides matching TRBD2. CDR3 sequence: CASSWGLADSYNEQFF. The CDR3 region has the DNA TGCGCCAGCAGCTGGGGACTAGCCGATTCCTACAATGAGCAGTTCTTC.